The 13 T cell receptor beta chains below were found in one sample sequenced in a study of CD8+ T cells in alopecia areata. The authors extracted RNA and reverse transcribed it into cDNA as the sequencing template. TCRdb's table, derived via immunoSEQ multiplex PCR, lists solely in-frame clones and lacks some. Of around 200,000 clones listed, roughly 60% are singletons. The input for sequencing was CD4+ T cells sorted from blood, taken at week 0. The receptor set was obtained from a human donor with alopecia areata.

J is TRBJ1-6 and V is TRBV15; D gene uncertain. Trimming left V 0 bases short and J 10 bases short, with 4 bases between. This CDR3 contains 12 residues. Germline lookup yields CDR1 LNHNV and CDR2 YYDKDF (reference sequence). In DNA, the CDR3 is TGTGCCACCAGCAGAGATTGGTCACCCCTCCACTTT. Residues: CATSRDWSPLHF.

The CDR3 spells CASSRDRGNSGANVLTF. The CDR3 nucleotides are TGTGCCAGCAGCCGGGACAGGGGAAACTCTGGGGCCAACGTCCTGACTTTC. V usage is TRBV7-9 and J usage is TRBJ2-6, with 10 bases aligning to TRBD1. Losses at the gene ends were 5 bases for V and 0 bases for J; bases not matched to a gene: 4. There are 17 residues in the CDR3. Germline lookup yields CDR1 SEHNR and CDR2 FQNEAQ (reference sequence).

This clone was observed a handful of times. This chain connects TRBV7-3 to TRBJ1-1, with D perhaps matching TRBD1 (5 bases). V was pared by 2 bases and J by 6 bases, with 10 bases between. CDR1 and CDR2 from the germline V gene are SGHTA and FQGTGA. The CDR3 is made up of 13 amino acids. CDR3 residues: CASSLVEGSEAFF. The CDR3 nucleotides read TGTGCCAGCAGCTTAGTGGAGGGGTCTGAAGCTTTCTTT.

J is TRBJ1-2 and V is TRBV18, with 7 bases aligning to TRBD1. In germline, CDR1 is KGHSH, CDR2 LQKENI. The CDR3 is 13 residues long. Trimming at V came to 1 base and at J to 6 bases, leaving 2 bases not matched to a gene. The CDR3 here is CASSPQGADGYTF. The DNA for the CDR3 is TGTGCCAGCTCACCACAGGGGGCAGATGGCTACACCTTC.

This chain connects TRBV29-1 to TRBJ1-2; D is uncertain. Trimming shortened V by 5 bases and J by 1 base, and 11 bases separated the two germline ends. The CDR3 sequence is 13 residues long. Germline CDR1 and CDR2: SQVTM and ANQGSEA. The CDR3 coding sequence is TGCAGCGTTCTGTCGGGAATTAACTATGGCTACACCTTC. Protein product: CSVLSGINYGYTF.

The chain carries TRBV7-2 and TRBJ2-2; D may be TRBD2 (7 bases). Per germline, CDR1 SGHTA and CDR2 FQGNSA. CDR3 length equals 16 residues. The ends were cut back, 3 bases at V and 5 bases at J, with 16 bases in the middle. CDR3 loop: CASSFLSGGQTGELFF. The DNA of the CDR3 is TGTGCCAGCAGCTTCTTATCGGGGGGCCAGACCGGGGAGCTGTTTTTT.

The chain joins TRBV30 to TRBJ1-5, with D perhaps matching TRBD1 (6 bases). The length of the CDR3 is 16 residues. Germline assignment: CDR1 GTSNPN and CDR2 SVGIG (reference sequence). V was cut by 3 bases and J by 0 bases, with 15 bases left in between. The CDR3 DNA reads TGTGCCTGGAGCGATTTGACAGGTACTAGCAATCAGCCCCAGCATTTT. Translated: CAWSDLTGTSNQPQHF.

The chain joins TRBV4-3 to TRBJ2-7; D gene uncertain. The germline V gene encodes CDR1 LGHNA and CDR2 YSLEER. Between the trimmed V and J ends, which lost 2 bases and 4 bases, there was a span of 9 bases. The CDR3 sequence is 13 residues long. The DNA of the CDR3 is TGCGCCAGCAGCCAAAATAGCCGTTACGAGCAGTACTTC. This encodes CASSQNSRYEQYF.

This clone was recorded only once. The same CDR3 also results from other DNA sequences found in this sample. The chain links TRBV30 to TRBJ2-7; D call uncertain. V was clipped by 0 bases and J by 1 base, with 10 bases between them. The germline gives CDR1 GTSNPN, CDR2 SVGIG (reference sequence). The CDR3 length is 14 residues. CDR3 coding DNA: TGTGCCTGGAGTGTCGGTGGGGTTTCCTACGAGCAGTACTTC. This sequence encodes CAWSVGGVSYEQYF.

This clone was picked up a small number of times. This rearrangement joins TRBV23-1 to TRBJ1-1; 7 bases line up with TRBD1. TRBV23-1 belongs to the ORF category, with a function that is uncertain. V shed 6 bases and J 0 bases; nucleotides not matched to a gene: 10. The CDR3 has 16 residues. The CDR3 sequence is CASRQPGQLMNTEAFF. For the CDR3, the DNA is TGCGCCAGCAGACAACCGGGACAGCTTATGAACACTGAAGCTTTCTTT.

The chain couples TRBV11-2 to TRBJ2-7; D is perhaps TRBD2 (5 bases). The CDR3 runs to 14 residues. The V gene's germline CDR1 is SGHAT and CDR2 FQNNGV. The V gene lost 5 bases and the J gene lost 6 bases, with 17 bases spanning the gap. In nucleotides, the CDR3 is TGTGCCAGCAGCACATCGGGAAGTTCGGGCGAGCAGTACTTC. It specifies CASSTSGSSGEQYF.

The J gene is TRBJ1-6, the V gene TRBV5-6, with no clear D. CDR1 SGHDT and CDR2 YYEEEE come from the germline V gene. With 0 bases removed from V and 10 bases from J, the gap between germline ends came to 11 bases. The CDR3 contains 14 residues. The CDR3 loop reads CASSLGRTVSPLHF. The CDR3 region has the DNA TGTGCCAGCAGCTTGGGGCGTACCGTGTCACCCCTCCACTTT.

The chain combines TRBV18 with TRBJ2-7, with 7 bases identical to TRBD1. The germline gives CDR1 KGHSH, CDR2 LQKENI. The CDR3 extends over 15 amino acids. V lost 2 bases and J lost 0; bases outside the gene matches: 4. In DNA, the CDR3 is TGTGCCAGCTCACCATCAGGGGGTTTCTCCTACGAGCAGTACTTC. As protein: CASSPSGGFSYEQYF.